This T cell receptor (beta chain) was sequenced for a study of CD8 T cells in Susac syndrome. RNA amounts of about 0.5 to 1 ug underwent reverse transcription with random hexamers. TCRdb re-derived calls from the immunoSEQ multiplex PCR reads in MiXCR, one entry per CDR3 protein. The profile shows 250,000 to 300,000 distinct CDR3 sequences, roughly 81% of them singletons. The receptor was isolated from a human donor with multiple sclerosis. The specimen sequenced was CD8+ T cells from PBMCs.

In DNA, the CDR3 is TGTGCCAGCAGCAGTTATAGGGGGGGATCCTATGGCTACACCTTC. Translated, it gives CASSSYRGGSYGYTF. The gene calls are TRBV9 and TRBJ1-2; tentative D call: TRBD1 (6 bases). Germline assignment: CDR1 SGDLS and CDR2 YYNGEE. V was cut by 4 bases and J by 4 bases, with 17 bases left in between. CDR3 length equals 15 residues.